This is a list of T cell receptor beta chains from one sample in a study of T cells after somatic rescue of genetic block. Clones were sequenced by immunoSEQ multiplex PCR, and TCRdb holds only the in-frame ones, with some missing. The repertoire consists of roughly 92,000 clones, with 75% to 90% occurring once and the leading ten covering under 2%. Sequenced material: peripheral blood mononuclear cells (PBMCs). The receptors were sampled from a woman between 18 and 30 years old. CDR3s include the opening cysteine and the closing phenylalanine or tryptophan. Each record gives: D gene, clone size, J gene, V gene, CDR3 DNA, CDR3 protein. The D gene is left open where the match is weak. Some rows have no size entry. The others give once, few or many, or a class for an expanded clone.

TRBD1 NA TRBJ1-1 TRBV5-1 TGCGCCAGCAGTCATGGGACAGTCACCTTAAACACTGAAGCTTTCTTT CASSHGTVTLNTEAFF
NA NA TRBJ2-3 TRBV7-9 TGTGCCAGCAGCTTAGGTCTAACCACAGATACGCAGTATTTT CASSLGLTTDTQYF
TRBD2 NA TRBJ2-5 TRBV14 TGTGCCAGCAGCGTTCGCGGGACTAGCGGGAGAAAGACCCAGTACTTC CASSVRGTSGRKTQYF
NA NA TRBJ1-4 TRBV6-5 TGTGCCAGCAGTTACTCGCCGGGGTGGGGTGAAAAACTGTTTTTT CASSYSPGWGEKLFF
NA NA TRBJ2-1 TRBV7-6 TGTGCCAGCAGGTTCCGGAAACAAGGGCAGTTCTTC CASRFRKQGQFF
TRBD2 NA TRBJ2-5 TRBV6-1 TGTGCCAGCAGTGGACGGGAGGGGCGGCAAGAGACCCAGTACTTC CASSGREGRQETQYF
NA NA TRBJ2-7 TRBV6-5 TGTGCCAGCAGTTACAATGTCGAGCAGTACTTC CASSYNVEQYF
NA NA TRBJ1-5 TRBV28 TGTGCCAGCAGTTCCGTCCGACGCGGACGGGATAATCAGCCCCAGCATTTT CASSSVRRGRDNQPQHF
NA NA TRBJ2-3 TRBV5-4 TGTGCCAGCAACCCCCGAAGAGGTCTCTCAGATACGCAGTATTTT CASNPRRGLSDTQYF
NA few TRBJ1-1 TRBV28 TGTGCCAGCAGTACCCCGGGAGCCCGGCTCGCTGAAGCTTTCTTT CASSTPGARLAEAFF
TRBD2 NA TRBJ2-1 TRBV7-9 TGTGCCAGCAGCGAGTGGGCTAGCGGGTCTTCTGAGCAGTTCTTC CASSEWASGSSEQFF
TRBD2 once TRBJ2-2 TRBV28 TGTGCCAGCAGCCCGACTAGCGGGAGGTTCAGCGGGGAGCTGTTTTTT CASSPTSGRFSGELFF
TRBD1 NA TRBJ1-2 TRBV4-3 TGCGCCAGCAGCCAACCGCGACAGGGGCTCAACTATGGCTACACCTTC CASSQPRQGLNYGYTF
NA NA TRBJ1-1 TRBV10-3 TGTGCCCTAAGGAAGGCTGAAGCTTTCTTT CALRKAEAFF
NA NA TRBJ2-7 TRBV5-1 TGCGCCAGCAGCTTGTTAGCCGGTTACGAGCAGTACTTC CASSLLAGYEQYF
NA once TRBJ1-5 TRBV29-1 TGCAGCGTTGCTGTGGGGGACAATCAGCCCCAGCATTTT CSVAVGDNQPQHF
TRBD1 once TRBJ2-5 TRBV29-1 TGCAGCGCCCGCCAGGGGGAAGAGACCCAGTACTTC CSARQGEETQYF
TRBD1 NA TRBJ1-2 TRBV28 TGTGCCAGCAGTGCCCCCTGGACAGGGTCCGGGTATGGCTACACCTTC CASSAPWTGSGYGYTF
TRBD1 NA TRBJ2-7 TRBV10-1 TGCGCCAGCAGTGGACGGGACAGGGCTTCCTACGAGCAGTACTTC CASSGRDRASYEQYF
TRBD1 NA TRBJ2-3 TRBV13 TGTGCCAGCAGCCCCTCCGGGACAGGCCAGACAGATACGCAGTATTTT CASSPSGTGQTDTQYF
NA NA TRBJ2-7 TRBV11-3 TGTGCCAGCAGCCAAATAGGGGAGTCCCTCACCTACGAGCAGTACTTC CASSQIGESLTYEQYF
NA NA TRBJ2-7 TRBV5-1 TGCGCCAGCAGCTTGTTCTTGGGCGAGCAGTACTTC CASSLFLGEQYF
TRBD1 NA TRBJ1-2 TRBV27 TGTGCCAGCAGTTCTACAAACGGACAGGGGGACTTCTATGGCTACACCTTC CASSSTNGQGDFYGYTF
NA few TRBJ1-5 TRBV28 TGTGCCAGCAGTTTTAACAGGATAAGCAATCAGCCCCAGCATTTT CASSFNRISNQPQHF
TRBD2 NA TRBJ2-1 TRBV4-3 TGCGCCAGCAGCCAAGATTGGGCTAGCGGCCCCTACAATGAGCAGTTCTTC CASSQDWASGPYNEQFF
TRBD1 once TRBJ2-2 TRBV2 TGTGCCAGCAGAGGACAGGTGGGCACCGGGGAGCTGTTTTTT CASRGQVGTGELFF
TRBD1 NA TRBJ2-7 TRBV9 TGTGCCAGCAGCCCAGGACAGGGAGACTACGAGCAGTACTTC CASSPGQGDYEQYF
NA NA TRBJ2-7 TRBV28 TGTGCCAGCAGTTTGGAAGAACTGACCTACGAGCAGTACTTC CASSLEELTYEQYF
NA once TRBJ1-1 TRBV5-1 TGCGCCAGCAGCTCGCGGGGACGGACGAACACTGAAGCTTTCTTT CASSSRGRTNTEAFF
NA NA TRBJ2-6 TRBV9 TGTGCCAGCAGCCCCTTAGCCAGCCCGTCTGGGGCCAACGTCCTGACTTTC CASSPLASPSGANVLTF
TRBD2 NA TRBJ2-3 TRBV5-3 TGTGCCAGAAGCTTGGGACTAGCGGGAATCACAGATACGCAGTATTTT CARSLGLAGITDTQYF
NA few TRBJ2-3 TRBV6-4 TGTGCCAGCAGTGAGCGGGACACAGATACGCAGTATTTT CASSERDTDTQYF